The present TCR beta chain was sequenced within a study of high-grade serous ovarian cancer treatment subgroups. About the study: Each sample yielded on average around 7,300 unique TCR beta rearrangements from around 15,000 reads.

Tumor tissue was taken before any definitive surgery or chemotherapy was given. Broader study findings: Bulk tumor TCR sequencing gave no spatial information. Tumors within one patient showed repertoire similarity of about 0.095 to 0.79. TCR relatedness rose with neoantigen level and trended with mutation load.

Concerning this clone: Its antigen is currently unknown.

Unmatched junction bases numbered 9, after V lost 7 bases and J lost 10 bases. The CDR3 sequence is 14 residues long. Germline CDR1 MNHEY, CDR2 SMNVEV (reference sequence). Data came from immunoSEQ multiplex PCR; TCRdb stores just in-frame clones and leaves some out. Among several thousand clones listed, 65% to 70% were seen once. Sequences were obtained from tumor tissue. V is TRBV27 and J is TRBJ1-6; TRBD1 matches at 8 bases. The TCR was taken from a human donor with high-grade serous ovarian cancer. For the CDR3, the DNA is TGTGCCAGCACCAACCGGACAGGGCCCTCACCCCTCCACTTT. Protein product: CASTNRTGPSPLHF.